The T cell receptor beta chain under discussion was sequenced for a study of blood T cells in healthy people across ages. Study findings and constraints: Unsorted PBMCs prevented conclusive naive versus antigen-experienced comparison.

A second PCR of 7 to 11 cycles used a sample-barcoded 5' primer and a J-beta primer mix. MiXCR, applied by TCRdb to the 5' RACE reads, yields one record per CDR3 protein. The sample includes around 870,000 distinct CDR3 sequences, about 28% of them seen just once. As regards this clonotype: The antigen remains undetermined.

The CDR3 spans 13 residues. V was pared by 7 bases and J by 6 bases, with 16 bases between. The germline V gene encodes CDR1 MNHEY and CDR2 SVGEGT. This receptor was identified in a woman at least 80 years old in good health. The rearrangement uses TRBV6-2 or TRBV6-3 and TRBJ2-7; D uncertain. The specimen sequenced was blood. CDR3 residues: CASKLVPKGEQYV. DNA for the CDR3: TGTGCCAGCAAGCTGGTCCCGAAGGGCGAGCAGTACGTC.